This T cell receptor (beta chain) originates from a study of CXCR3 chemokines and chemotherapy response in bladder cancer (dated 2022 in TCRdb). General notes on the study: The study tested whether activity of the CXCR3 chemokine system within human bladder cancer tumors predicted response to chemotherapy.

This clonotype was seen many times. Its binding antigen is unknown. The record has no base qualities; no much larger clone is one base away. Compared with germline, V lacks 2 bases and J lacks 3 bases; bases without a gene match: 3. The cysteine opens and the phenylalanine closes a CDR3 of 15 amino acids. Only the CDR3 region is kept as DNA, spanning 45 bases read in frame from base 1. CDR1 is given as MNHEY and CDR2 as SVGAGI, both from the germline V gene. The library came from PCR. Instrument on record: Illumina HiSeq 2500. TCRdb reanalyzed the raw reads on its own, using fastp at Q25 for trimming and MiXCR for clone calling, and kept in-frame beta chains. Merged by CDR3 protein, the rows form single entries marked with the most common genes and DNA. The sample profile shows over 10,000 distinct CDR3 sequences; around 12% of them were found once. The ten largest clonotypes hold roughly 26% of the sample.

The chain joins TRBV6-5 to TRBJ2-7; the central 11 bases match TRBD2. Sampling was performed from a patient whose treatment included neoadjuvant chemotherapy. The clonotype was recovered from a human donor with bladder cancer that did not respond to neoadjuvant chemotherapy. The CDR3 is CASSYTSGSGYEQYF. At the DNA level, the sequence is TGTGCCAGCAGTTACACTAGCGGGAGCGGCTACGAGCAGTACTTC.